A single sample is the source of the 24 T cell receptor beta chains below, sequenced in a study of identical twins. TCRdb re-analysed the 5' RACE reads in MiXCR, keeping a single row per CDR3 protein. The sample comprises nearly 650,000 distinct CDR3 sequences, about 7.6% of which are singletons, and around 1.6% rests with the top ten. These data were likewise used in another study, on yellow fever vaccine responses in identical twins.

Sequencing was performed on PBMCs. The source is a woman aged 18-29 years in good health.

This clonotype was seen only a few times. This CDR3 is CAVDSGQYYNEQFF. CDR3 DNA sequence: TGTGCCGTCGACTCGGGACAGTACTACAATGAGCAGTTCTTC. V and J are TRBV10-3 and TRBJ2-1; 7 bases align to TRBD1. From germline, CDR1 is ENHRY and CDR2 SYGVKD. The CDR3 has 14 amino acids. Germline trimming cut 11 bases from V and 3 bases from J; bases unmatched to any gene: 10.

This clonotype was seen many times. The chain combines TRBV7-2 with TRBJ2-7; tentatively, D is TRBD1 (6 bases). Trimming removed 3 bases from V and 6 bases from J, with 9 bases in between. The CDR3 sequence is 12 residues long. Germline-derived CDR1 and CDR2 are SGHTA and FQGNSA. The CDR3 nucleotides read TGTGCCAGCAGCTTGACAGGCGGCGAGCAGTACTTC. Translated, it gives CASSLTGGEQYF.

This clonotype has a handful of counts. This rearrangement joins TRBV12-5 to TRBJ2-5; 7 nucleotides agree with TRBD1. The junction had 9 bases not matched to a gene; V was cut back by 5 bases and J by 6 bases. CDR3 length equals 14 residues. Germline lookup yields CDR1 LGHNT and CDR2 FRNRAP. CDR3 sequence reads: CASGNEGALQTQYF. CDR3 coding DNA: TGTGCTAGTGGTAACGAGGGGGCCTTACAGACCCAGTACTTC.

This clonotype was detected ten times or more. The chain recombines TRBV20-1 with TRBJ2-3; a possible D gene is TRBD2 (7 bases). The ends were cut back, 5 bases at V and 2 bases at J, with 14 bases in the middle. Germline V gives CDR1 DFQATT, CDR2 SNEGSKA (reference sequence). There are 14 residues in the CDR3. The CDR3 DNA is TGCAGTGCTCCACCGGCGGGGGCCACAGATACGCAGTATTTT. The encoded protein is CSAPPAGATDTQYF.

The chain links TRBV6-1 to TRBJ1-5; perhaps TRBD1 as D (6 bases). The V and J ends lost 5 bases and 9 bases respectively, with 14 bases between them. Germline values: CDR1 MNHNS, CDR2 SASEGT. This CDR3 has 13 amino acids. The CDR3 region is CASSRDNRVPQHF. CDR3 nucleotides: TGTGCCAGCAGTCGGGACAACCGGGTGCCCCAGCATTTT.

This chain links TRBV5-6 with TRBJ2-5; TRBD2 might be the D (5 bases). The CDR3 consists of 13 residues. Looked up from germline, CDR1 is SGHDT and CDR2 is YYEEEE. The ends were cut back, 4 bases at V and 5 bases at J, with 12 bases in the middle. CDR3 in amino acids: CASSPLEVETQYF. The CDR3 DNA follows: TGTGCCAGCAGCCCACTAGAGGTCGAGACCCAGTACTTC. Drawing the rest from reference TRBV5-6 and TRBJ2-5, the complete variable domain is DAGVTQSPTHLIKTRGQQVTLRCSPKSGHDTVSWYQQALGQGPQFIFQYYEEEERQRGNFPDRFSGHQFPNYSSELNVNALLLGDSALYLCASSPLEVETQYFGPGTRLLVL.

This clonotype was observed a handful of times. The chain couples TRBV9 to TRBJ2-7; D perhaps matches TRBD2 (6 bases). CDR1 is SGDLS and CDR2 is YYNGEE in the germline V gene. CDR3 size: 15 residues. The germline V and J ends were trimmed by 0 bases and 2 bases, with 12 bases remaining between them. CDR3 in amino acids: CASSVGPGGTYEQYF. CDR3 DNA: TGTGCCAGCAGCGTAGGCCCTGGGGGGACCTACGAGCAGTACTTC.

In this sample, this clonotype turned up many times. The chain employs TRBV12-3 or TRBV12-4 and TRBJ2-5; either TRBD1 or TRBD2 may fit D (5 bases each). The ends were cut back, 6 bases at V and 5 bases at J, with 10 bases in the middle. The CDR3 is 12 amino acids. CDR3 protein: CASRGGGETQYF. CDR3 sequence (DNA): TGTGCCAGCAGAGGTGGGGGTGAGACCCAGTACTTC.

In its sample, this clonotype was seen many times. CDR3 amino acids: CASSPWMNSGNTIYF. CDR3 nucleotides: TGTGCCAGCAGCCCCTGGATGAACTCTGGAAACACCATATATTTT. This chain links TRBV3-1 with TRBJ1-3; D remains ambiguous. Trimming cost V 4 bases and J 0 bases, with 10 bases left between them. CDR3 length: 15 residues. Germline assignment: CDR1 LGHDT and CDR2 YNNKEL (reference sequence).

Ten or more counts support this clonotype. The chain uses TRBV20-1 and TRBJ2-1; D is perhaps TRBD2 (5 bases). The CDR3 has 17 residues. Germline V gene sequence: CDR1 DFQATT, CDR2 SNEGSKA (reference sequence). V was pared by 5 bases and J by 2 bases, with 22 bases between. The CDR3 DNA reads as TGCAGTGCTCCCCACGTACGTTCCCAAGCGGCCTACAATGAGCAGTTCTTC. This translates into CSAPHVRSQAAYNEQFF.

The gene calls are TRBV5-6 and TRBJ1-5, with D perhaps matching TRBD1 (6 bases). The V end lost 5 bases, the J end lost 3 bases, and 9 bases lay between the germline ends. The CDR3 runs to 13 residues. CDR1 and CDR2 from the germline V gene are SGHDT and YYEEEE. The CDR3 sequence is CASSGGPNQPQHF. The CDR3 region has the DNA TGTGCCAGCAGTGGGGGCCCCAATCAGCCCCAGCATTTT.

This clonotype came up many times. The DNA of the CDR3 is TGCAGCGCCGGGGGGGGGGCGCGAACTGAAGCTTTCTTT. It is translated as CSAGGGARTEAFF. This sequence joins TRBV29-1 and TRBJ1-1, with D possibly matching TRBD1 (6 bases). V was shortened by 7 bases and J by 5 bases, with 17 bases between the two germline ends. Germline V gene data show CDR1 as SQVTM and CDR2 as ANQGSEA. The CDR3 is 13 residues long.

The chain links TRBV5-1 to TRBJ2-5; 12 bases map to TRBD2. The CDR3 sequence is 18 residues long. V shed 0 bases, J shed 5 bases, and the junction held 11 bases outside the gene matches. The germline V gene encodes CDR1 SGHRS and CDR2 YFSETQ. The CDR3 reads CASSLVIGLAGRGETQYF. DNA of the CDR3: TGCGCCAGCAGCTTGGTTATAGGACTAGCGGGAAGGGGCGAGACCCAGTACTTC.

The J gene is TRBJ2-2, the V gene TRBV24-1; D ambiguous. Trimming pared 8 bases from V and 0 bases from J, leaving 9 bases between. CDR1 KGHDR and CDR2 SFDVKD come from the germline V gene. The CDR3 length is 14 residues. The CDR3 loop is CATTDKSNTGELFF. In DNA form, the CDR3 reads TGTGCCACCACCGATAAGTCGAACACCGGGGAGCTGTTTTTT.

The chain employs TRBV6-4 and TRBJ2-1, with 7 bases aligning to TRBD2. The junction had 3 bases not matched to a gene; V was cut back by 0 bases and J by 4 bases. Germline V gene sequence: CDR1 MRHNA, CDR2 SNTAGT. This CDR3 region has 15 residues. DNA for the CDR3: TGTGCCAGCAGTGACTCTGGGGGAGGGTACAATGAGCAGTTCTTC. This encodes CASSDSGGGYNEQFF.

In its sample, this clonotype was seen many times. The chain combines TRBV20-1 with TRBJ2-2; 7 nucleotides line up with TRBD2. The CDR3 has 14 residues. Germline V gene data show CDR1 as DFQATT and CDR2 as SNEGSKA (reference sequence). The ends lost 6 bases at V and 5 bases at J; junction bases unmatched: 9. The CDR3 is CSARGGPITGELFF. CDR3 sequence (DNA): TGCAGTGCCCGGGGAGGGCCTATTACCGGGGAGCTGTTTTTT.

This chain connects TRBV15 to TRBJ2-1; perhaps TRBD2 as D (6 bases). The germline V gene encodes CDR1 LNHNV and CDR2 YYDKDF (reference sequence). The CDR3 length is 16 residues. V was shortened by 1 base and J by 3 bases, with 13 bases between the two germline ends. The CDR3: CATSRVGAGNYNEQFF. CDR3 nucleotides: TGTGCCACCAGCAGAGTAGGAGCGGGCAACTACAATGAGCAGTTCTTC.

The sample holds a few counts of this clonotype. The gene calls are TRBV9 and TRBJ2-1, with TRBD2 as a possible D gene (6 bases). The V end was cut by 1 base, the J end by 4 bases, with 12 bases between. The CDR3 spans 15 residues. Germline V CDR1 and CDR2: SGDLS, YYNGEE. The CDR3 DNA reads TGTGCCAGCAGCGTAAAGCTAGCGTGGTACAATGAGCAGTTCTTC. Translated, it gives CASSVKLAWYNEQFF.

The chain couples TRBV20-1 to TRBJ2-5; 9 nucleotides line up with TRBD1. CDR1 is DFQATT, CDR2 SNEGSKA, per germline (reference sequence). The V gene end was trimmed by 3 bases and the J gene end by 4 bases; junction bases not matched to a gene: 9. This CDR3 has 15 amino acids. The CDR3 loop reads CSASIWTGARETQYF. For the CDR3, the DNA is TGCAGTGCTAGTATTTGGACAGGGGCAAGAGAGACCCAGTACTTC.

The rearrangement links TRBV29-1 to TRBJ2-1, with D possibly called TRBD1 or TRBD2 (5 bases each). The CDR3 consists of 13 residues. V lost 5 bases and J lost 10, with 18 bases in between. Looked up from germline, CDR1 is SQVTM and CDR2 is ANQGSEA. This CDR3 is CSVSLTGTLEQFF. CDR3 DNA: TGCAGCGTTTCACTGACCGGGACCCTGGAGCAGTTCTTC.

This clonotype appeared many times. The chain combines TRBV20-1 with TRBJ2-2; 7 bases map to TRBD1. Germline CDR1 is DFQATT and CDR2 is SNEGSKA (reference sequence). Germline trimming cut 3 bases from V and 3 bases from J; bases unmatched to any gene: 7. This CDR3 contains 15 residues. The CDR3 nucleotides read TGCAGTGCTAGCGACAGGGTTTCGGACACCGGGGAGCTGTTTTTT. Its translation: CSASDRVSDTGELFF.

This clonotype was observed a few times. The chain uses TRBV21-1 and TRBJ2-5; no check of the table's D call, TRBD2, against the DNA was made. TRBV21-1 is a pseudogene. This CDR3 has 16 residues. CDR3 nucleotide sequence: TGTGCCAGCAGCATTAAGGGACTAGCGGTCCAAGAGACCCAGTACTTC. This translates into CASSIKGLAVQETQYF.

This clonotype was observed a few times. The V and J genes are TRBV9 and TRBJ2-1; 8 bases fit TRBD2. V was pared by 0 bases and J by 7 bases, with 9 bases of the junction left unmatched. The germline CDR1 and CDR2 sequences are SGDLS and YYNGEE. The CDR3 extends over 16 amino acids. The CDR3 DNA reads TGTGCCAGCAGCGTAGTTTCAGCGGGAGAGGGTAATGAGCAGTTCTTC. It is translated as CASSVVSAGEGNEQFF.

The chain recombines TRBV20-1 with TRBJ1-2; 7 bases are shared with TRBD1. The CDR3 runs 14 residues. V lost 1 base to trimming and J lost 1 base; unmatched junction nucleotides: 3. Germline V gene lookup returns CDR1 DFQATT and CDR2 SNEGSKA (reference sequence). The CDR3 loop is CSARGGQDNYGYTF. In nucleotides, the CDR3 is TGCAGTGCTAGAGGTGGACAGGATAACTATGGCTACACCTTC.